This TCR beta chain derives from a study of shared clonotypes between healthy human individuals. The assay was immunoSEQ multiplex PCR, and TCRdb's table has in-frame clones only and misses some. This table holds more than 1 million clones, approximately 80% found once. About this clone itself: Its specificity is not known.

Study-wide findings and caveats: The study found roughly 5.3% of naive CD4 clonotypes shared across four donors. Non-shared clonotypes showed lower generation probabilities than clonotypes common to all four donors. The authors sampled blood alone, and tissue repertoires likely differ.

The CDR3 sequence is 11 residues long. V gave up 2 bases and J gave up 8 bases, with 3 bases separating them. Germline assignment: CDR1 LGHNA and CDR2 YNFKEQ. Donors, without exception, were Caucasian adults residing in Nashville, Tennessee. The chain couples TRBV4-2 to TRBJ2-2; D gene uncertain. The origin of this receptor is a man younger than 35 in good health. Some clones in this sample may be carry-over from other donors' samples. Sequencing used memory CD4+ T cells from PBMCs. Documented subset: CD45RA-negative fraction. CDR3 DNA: TGTGCCAGCAGCCAAAGGGGGGAGCTGTTTTTT. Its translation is CASSQRGELFF.